These 23 T cell receptor beta chains were sequenced from one sample in a study of OX40 agonist ivuxolimab in advanced cancers. Repertoires were generated with immunoSEQ multiplex PCR, while TCRdb's copy carries only in-frame clones and drops some. The sample records some 30,000 clones, 87% being singletons. Sequences were derived from CD4+ or CD8+ T cells sorted from blood, sampled in a trial of the OX40 agonist ivuxolimab. The receptors derive from an adult with an advanced solid tumor such as melanoma, head and neck, liver or kidney cancer.

The chain carries TRBV27 and TRBJ2-7; TRBD1 matches 8 bases. The CDR3 is 15 amino acids. The germline CDR1 and CDR2 sequences are MNHEY and SMNVEV (reference sequence). After removal of 3 bases from V and 0 bases from J, the junction contained 4 bases not matched to a gene. The CDR3 is CASSFGQGVSYEQYF. The DNA of the CDR3 is TGTGCCAGCAGTTTCGGACAGGGCGTCTCCTACGAGCAGTACTTC.

The chain employs TRBV7-9 and TRBJ1-4; a weak D match, TRBD1 (6 bases). There are 15 residues in the CDR3. V was shortened by 5 bases and J by 8 bases, with 18 bases between the two germline ends. The germline gives CDR1 SEHNR, CDR2 FQNEAQ (reference sequence). This CDR3 is CASSPTLDDREKLFF. CDR3 sequence (DNA): TGTGCCAGCAGCCCCACCCTCGATGACAGGGAAAAACTGTTTTTT.

Notes on this clone: Relative to the germline gene, one junction end is altered; a read error may explain this. The V call is TRBV7-7, the J call TRBJ2-7; D might be TRBD2 (6 bases). The length of the CDR3 is 15 residues. Germline CDR1 reads SSHAT; CDR2 reads FNYEAQ (reference sequence). Written as DNA, the CDR3 is TGTGCTAGCAGCTTACAGGCGGGGTCTCCCTACGAGCAGTACTTC. It is translated as CASSLQAGSPYEQYF.

This chain joins TRBV27 and TRBJ2-7; D remains ambiguous. Germline V gene sequence: CDR1 MNHEY, CDR2 SMNVEV (reference sequence). V was pared by 3 bases and J by 7 bases, with 22 bases between. This CDR3 has 16 residues. DNA of the CDR3: TGTGCCAGCAGTTTGGACCTGACCCCGTCTTTACGGGAGCAGTACTTC. This codes for CASSLDLTPSLREQYF.

The chain combines TRBV5-6 with TRBJ1-4, with a weak D call TRBD1 (6 bases). This CDR3 has 14 amino acids. V lost 3 bases, J lost 5 bases, and 11 bases lay in between. CDR1 is SGHDT and CDR2 is YYEEEE in the germline V gene. This CDR3 is CASSWGLGNEKLFF. CDR3 bases: TGTGCCAGCAGCTGGGGGCTGGGAAATGAAAAACTGTTTTTT.

The rearrangement uses TRBV7-6 and TRBJ1-4; D call uncertain. V dropped 1 base and J dropped 4 bases, with 4 bases sitting between them. This CDR3 has 13 residues. Germline-derived CDR1 and CDR2 are SGHVS and FNYEAQ. The CDR3 region is CASSLVINEKLFF. Written as DNA, the CDR3 is TGTGCCAGCAGCTTAGTTATTAATGAAAAACTGTTTTTT.

This chain connects TRBV27 to TRBJ1-2; the D gene is possibly TRBD1 (5 bases). This CDR3 spans 17 amino acids. Germline CDR1 reads MNHEY; CDR2 reads SMNVEV (reference sequence). V lost 5 bases to trimming and J lost 4 bases, with 23 bases between them. The CDR3 reads CASSPTLGHFTAYGYTF. The CDR3 DNA is TGTGCCAGCAGTCCTACCCTCGGACACTTTACGGCCTATGGCTACACCTTC.

V gene TRBV9 combines with J gene TRBJ2-2, with a possible D match to TRBD2 (6 bases). The CDR3 contains 15 residues. V lost 0 bases and J 3 bases, leaving 9 bases between the germline ends. Germline V CDR1 and CDR2: SGDLS, YYNGEE. This chain's CDR3 is CASSVGGGDTGELFF. In DNA, the CDR3 is TGTGCCAGCAGCGTAGGAGGAGGGGACACCGGGGAGCTGTTTTTT. Full variable domain (outside the CDR3, taken from reference TRBV9 and TRBJ2-2): DSGVTQTPKHLITATGQRVTLRCSPRSGDLSVYWYQQSLDQGLQFLIQYYNGEERAKGNILERFSAQQFPDLHSELNLSSLELGDSALYFCASSVGGGDTGELFFGEGSRLTVL.

This sequence joins TRBV7-8 and TRBJ1-2; 8 positions agree with TRBD1. Losses at the gene ends were 8 bases for V and 2 bases for J; bases not matched to a gene: 4. Germline lookup yields CDR1 SGHVS and CDR2 FQNEAQ. CDR3 size: 13 residues. Here the CDR3 DNA reads TGTGCCAGCTTCAGGGGGCTCAACTATGGCTACACCTTC. This translates into CASFRGLNYGYTF.

The chain links TRBV21-1 to TRBJ2-7; the D call TRBD1 from the table was never checked on the DNA. TRBV21-1 is labeled a pseudogene. This CDR3 is 17 amino acids long. The CDR3 loop is CASPDRVVSSSSYEQYF. CDR3 sequence (DNA): TGTGCCAGTCCGGACAGGGTTGTTAGTAGTAGCTCCTACGAGCAGTACTTC.

V usage is TRBV7-9 and J usage is TRBJ2-3, with D perhaps matching TRBD1 (6 bases). Germline CDR1 is SEHNR and CDR2 is FQNEAQ (reference sequence). The CDR3 is 15 amino acids. Trimming took 0 bases from V and 3 from J, leaving 10 bases between them. The CDR3 coding sequence is TGTGCCAGCAGCTTAGCCCCCAGGGGAACAGATACGCAGTATTTT. It specifies CASSLAPRGTDTQYF.

The chain combines TRBV9 with TRBJ2-5; D remains ambiguous. CDR3 size: 17 residues. Germline CDR1 and CDR2: SGDLS and YYNGEE. V lost 0 bases and J lost 0, with 15 bases in between. Here the CDR3 DNA reads TGTGCCAGCAGCGTAGCCGCGAGCGTGGGCTACCAAGAGACCCAGTACTTC. This sequence encodes CASSVAASVGYQETQYF.

This clone has only one observation. The genes are TRBV7-9 and TRBJ2-7; D is possibly TRBD2 (5 bases). The CDR3 length is 14 residues. Trimming took 5 bases from V and 1 from J, leaving 12 bases between them. CDR1 and CDR2 from the germline V gene are SEHNR and FQNEAQ (reference sequence). The CDR3 DNA is TGTGCCAGCAGCCCGGAGGAACAGTCCTACGAGCAGTACTTC. This gives the protein CASSPEEQSYEQYF.

CDR3 bases: TGTGCCAGCAGCCAAGGGAGGTCAGGGGGCCGGCAGCCCCAGCATTTT. Its translation is CASSQGRSGGRQPQHF. The genes are TRBV2 and TRBJ1-5; TRBD1 matches 8 bases. Per germline, CDR1 SNHLY and CDR2 FYNNEI. This CDR3 has 16 amino acids. V shed 6 bases, J shed 7 bases, and the junction held 14 bases outside the gene matches.

CDR3 sequence reads: CASSLGTALFPQHF. CDR3 nucleotide sequence: TGTGCCAGCAGCTTGGGGACCGCACTCTTCCCCCAGCATTTT. This chain uses TRBV7-6 with TRBJ1-5; possible D gene TRBD1, 5 bases. V lost 3 bases and J 10 bases, leaving 16 bases between the germline ends. Per germline, CDR1 SGHVS and CDR2 FNYEAQ. There are 14 residues in the CDR3.

The chain carries TRBV7-2 and TRBJ2-1; 9 nucleotides match TRBD2. V lost 3 bases to trimming and J lost 10 bases; unmatched junction nucleotides: 10. This CDR3 comprises 15 residues. Germline assignment: CDR1 SGHTA and CDR2 FQGNSA. The CDR3 DNA sequence: TGTGCCAGCAGCTTGACTAGCGGCTCCCGCAGCGAGCAGTTCTTC. Amino acids: CASSLTSGSRSEQFF.

The chain is built from TRBV4-1 and TRBJ2-7; D unresolved. The CDR3 totals 15 residues. V lost 0 bases and J 0 bases, leaving 9 bases between the germline ends. Germline CDR1 MGHRA, CDR2 YSYEKL. CDR3 loop: CASSQDWSSSYEQYF. The CDR3 DNA reads as TGCGCCAGCAGCCAAGATTGGAGTAGCTCCTACGAGCAGTACTTC.

V usage is TRBV19 and J usage is TRBJ2-7; D is ambiguous. This CDR3 spans 14 amino acids. The V end lost 5 bases, the J end lost 0 bases, and 11 bases lay between the germline ends. Germline V lookup: CDR1 LNHDA, CDR2 SQIVND (reference sequence). CDR3 in amino acids: CASSLDGYSYEQYF. The DNA of the CDR3 is TGTGCCAGTAGTCTGGACGGCTACTCCTACGAGCAGTACTTC.

Remarks on this clone: Other DNA sequences in this sample translate to the same CDR3. The chain couples TRBV29-1 to TRBJ2-5, with a possible D match to TRBD1 (5 bases). The CDR3 extends over 12 amino acids. In germline, CDR1 is SQVTM, CDR2 ANQGSEA. CDR3 protein: CSVRQLQETQYF. The CDR3 DNA is TGCAGTGTCCGACAGCTCCAAGAGACCCAGTACTTC. Full variable domain (outside the CDR3, taken from reference TRBV29-1 and TRBJ2-5): SAVISQKPSRDICQRGTSLTIQCQVDSQVTMMFWYRQQPGQSLTLIATANQGSEATYESGFVIDKFPISRPNLTFSTLTVSNMSPEDSSIYLCSVRQLQETQYFGPGTRLLVL.

The rearrangement uses TRBV7-3 and TRBJ2-1; 12 nucleotides align to TRBD2. This CDR3 comprises 18 residues. The germline V gene has CDR1 SGHTA and CDR2 FQGTGA. V was clipped by 2 bases and J by 1 base; unmatched bases: 6. CDR3 protein: CASSLPASGRESYNEQFF. In DNA, the CDR3 is TGTGCCAGCAGCTTACCGGCTAGCGGGAGGGAATCCTACAATGAGCAGTTCTTC. Drawing the rest from reference TRBV7-3 and TRBJ2-1, the complete variable domain is GAGVSQTPSNKVTEKGKYVELRCDPISGHTALYWYRQSLGQGPEFLIYFQGTGAADDSGLPNDRFFAVRPEGSVSTLKIQRTERGDSAVYLCASSLPASGRESYNEQFFGPGTRLTVL.

The CDR3 DNA reads as TGTGCCAGCAGCTCTGGACTAGCGGGAGGGAGCAATGAGCAGTTCTTC. This codes for CASSSGLAGGSNEQFF. This chain uses TRBV7-6 with TRBJ2-1; TRBD2 aligns across 15 bases. Germline V CDR1 and CDR2: SGHVS, FNYEAQ. Losses at the gene ends were 4 bases for V and 6 bases for J; bases not matched to a gene: 4. The CDR3 runs 16 residues.

This clone appeared a single time. The chain combines TRBV11-2 with TRBJ2-1; D gene unclear. Per germline, CDR1 SGHAT and CDR2 FQNNGV. The CDR3 runs to 15 residues. The V end was cut by 6 bases, the J end by 6 bases, with 18 bases between. CDR3 residues: CASSSFSSASNEQFF. In nucleotides, the CDR3 is TGTGCCAGCAGTTCCTTTTCATCAGCATCCAATGAGCAGTTCTTC.

This chain links TRBV10-3 with TRBJ2-7, with 7 bases matching TRBD1. The CDR3 extends over 14 amino acids. The V gene end was trimmed by 11 bases and the J gene end by 0 bases; junction bases not matched to a gene: 10. Per the germline V gene, CDR1 is ENHRY and CDR2 is SYGVKD. This CDR3 is CALRDSSSSYEQYF. The CDR3 DNA is TGTGCCTTACGGGACAGCTCAAGCTCCTACGAGCAGTACTTC.